This TCR beta chain comes out of a study of CD8 T cells in Susac syndrome. Across the study: Over five sequenced Susac syndrome patients had clinically active disease, while about 8 were in remission.

General study findings and limits: Only a relatively small number of individuals were included in the TCR sequencing and HLA analysis.

The germline CDR1 and CDR2 sequences are MDHEN and SYDVKM. Deletions cut 8 bases from V and 3 bases from J, with 13 bases between. The CDR3 loop spans 14 amino acids. This clonotype has a single count. Its target is not known. As judged by recently defined diagnostic criteria, patients with Susac syndrome had definite or probable disease. Reverse transcription of about 0.45 to 1 ug RNA was performed with random hexamers. Amplification of TCR beta CDR3 used immunoSEQ multiplex PCR across 54 Vbeta and 13 Jbeta. TCRdb called the immunoSEQ multiplex PCR reads again in MiXCR, with one record for every CDR3 protein. Among some 140,000 distinct CDR3 sequences listed, more than 85% were seen once.

This receptor was obtained from a human donor with Susac syndrome. Sequencing was carried out using CD8+ T cells from PBMCs. The V call is TRBV28, the J call TRBJ2-2; D is uncertain. CDR3 amino acids: CASLIKVDTGELFF. The CDR3, as DNA: TGTGCCAGCCTAATAAAGGTGGACACCGGGGAGCTGTTTTTT.